The rows below give T cell receptor beta chains drawn from one sample of a study of cytomegalovirus exposure and HLA in healthy donors. Sequencing was performed with immunoSEQ multiplex PCR; in TCRdb, only in-frame clones are kept and a portion is missing. Here the sample spans about 140,000 clones, 80% to 85% being singletons. The sequencing sample was made of PBMCs. These receptors all come from a male donor in good health and CMV-seropositive. The CDR3 runs from the conserved cysteine through the conserved F or W. A D gene is named only where the DNA matches it firmly. Clone size is shown for a subset of rows, as once, few, many or a class of expanded clone.

.	TRBV19	TRBJ2-7	TRBD1	TGTGCCAGTAGTCTTAGGGACAGGGACTACGAGCAGTACTTC	CASSLRDRDYEQYF
.	TRBV7-3	TRBJ2-7	.	TGTGCCAGCGTAAGACTAGTTACAACCTACGAGCAGTACTTC	CASVRLVTTYEQYF
.	TRBV5-1	TRBJ2-7	TRBD1	TGCGCCAGCAGCATACAGGGGATCTCCACTACCGAGCAGTACTTC	CASSIQGISTTEQYF
.	TRBV25-1	TRBJ1-1	.	TGTGCCAGCAGGGAAGCAGGGCTGAATACTGAAGCTTTCTTT	CASREAGLNTEAFF
.	TRBV6-5	TRBJ1-2	.	TGTGCCAGCAGACCTGGACAGATCTATGGCTACACCTTC	CASRPGQIYGYTF
few	TRBV27	TRBJ2-7	TRBD1	TGTGCCAGCAGTCGCGCCGGGACAGGGGTGGTCGAGCAGTACTTC	CASSRAGTGVVEQYF
few	TRBV28	TRBJ2-7	TRBD2	TGTGCCAGCACCGCCGGCGGGCTAGCGGGATTGAAGCAGTACTTC	CASTAGGLAGLKQYF
once	TRBV27	TRBJ1-2	.	TGTGCCAGCAGTTTATCGCACAGGAATAACTATGGCTACACCTTC	CASSLSHRNNYGYTF
.	TRBV6-6	TRBJ2-5	.	TGTGCCAGCAGTTACTCAGGGGGGGTCGAGACCCAGTACTTC	CASSYSGGVETQYF
.	TRBV30	TRBJ1-6	.	TGTGCCTGGAGTGTAACAGCCAGCTCCTATAATTCACCCCTCCACTTT	CAWSVTASSYNSPLHF
.	TRBV7-9	TRBJ2-7	TRBD2	TGTGCCAGCAGCGGCATGTGGGGGGGGTCCTCTCCCTACGAGCAGTACTTC	CASSGMWGGSSPYEQYF